The 23 T cell receptor beta chains given below trace back to one sample, sequenced in a study of blood T cell repertoires in COVID-19. Assay: immunoSEQ multiplex PCR; the TCRdb copy retains only in-frame clones and omits some. Among some 450,000 clones, approximately 88% were seen once, and the ten largest hold roughly an eighth. Sample: peripheral blood. The source is a woman in her fifties or sixties with COVID-19, enrolled during active disease.

This clone appeared once. This chain uses TRBV4-1 with TRBJ2-1, with 9 nucleotides matching TRBD1. V lost 3 bases, J lost 5 bases, and 11 bases stayed unmatched. Per germline, CDR1 MGHRA and CDR2 YSYEKL. This CDR3 has 17 amino acids. The CDR3 reads CASSQVSGTGSNNEQFF. Here the CDR3 DNA reads TGCGCCAGCAGCCAGGTCTCCGGGACAGGGTCTAACAATGAGCAGTTCTTC.

The chain couples TRBV24-1 to TRBJ2-7; D possibly corresponds to TRBD1 (5 bases). CDR1 is KGHDR, CDR2 SFDVKD, per germline. The CDR3 sequence is 13 residues long. Trimming left V 9 bases short and J 5 bases short, with 16 bases between. The CDR3 protein is CATSQPGRDEQYF. Written as DNA, the CDR3 is TGTGCCACCTCCCAGCCGGGCAGGGACGAGCAGTACTTC.

This clone was observed a few times. V usage is TRBV19 and J usage is TRBJ1-2; D may be TRBD1 (6 bases). CDR3 length equals 14 residues. Trimming removed 1 base at V and 7 bases at J, with 13 bases between. Germline loops: CDR1 LNHDA, CDR2 SQIVND (reference sequence). The CDR3 DNA reads TGTGCCAGTAGTATAGGCCGGGACATATCTGGCTACACCTTC. Protein sequence: CASSIGRDISGYTF.

The sample holds a few counts of this clone. This sample also contains other DNA sequences that code for the same CDR3. The rearrangement uses TRBV9 and TRBJ1-2, with 9 bases identical to TRBD1. The CDR3 sequence is 14 residues long. Germline CDR1 and CDR2: SGDLS and YYNGEE. Trimming removed 3 bases from V and 1 base from J; junction bases left unmatched: 1. CDR3 bases: TGTGCCAGCAGCGCGACAGGGGGTAACTATGGCTACACCTTC. It codes for CASSATGGNYGYTF.

This clone turned up a few times. The rearrangement uses TRBV10-1 and TRBJ1-1, with TRBD1 matching over 9 bases. CDR3 length: 13 amino acids. Losses at the gene ends were 6 bases for V and 4 bases for J; bases not matched to a gene: 3. Looked up from germline, CDR1 is WNHNN and CDR2 is SYGVQD (reference sequence). The CDR3 loop is CASSLDRGTEAFF. CDR3 in DNA: TGCGCCAGCAGCCTGGACAGGGGCACTGAAGCTTTCTTT.

This sequence joins TRBV30 and TRBJ2-7, with D tentatively TRBD2 (5 bases). Trimming stripped 3 bases from V and 6 bases from J, with 9 bases between. Germline values: CDR1 GTSNPN, CDR2 SVGIG (reference sequence). The CDR3 runs 11 residues. CDR3 protein: CAWRRDGEQYF. The CDR3 nucleotides are TGTGCCTGGAGGAGGGATGGCGAGCAGTACTTC.

This clone has a handful of counts. This rearrangement joins TRBV30 to TRBJ2-1; D call uncertain. This CDR3 is built from 14 residues. Germline values: CDR1 GTSNPN, CDR2 SVGIG (reference sequence). V shed 1 base and J shed 2 bases, with 9 bases lying between them. The DNA for the CDR3 is TGTGCCTGGAGTGATGTGGCGGCCTACAATGAGCAGTTCTTC. Amino acid sequence: CAWSDVAAYNEQFF.

This clone was recorded once. The chain employs TRBV6-1 and TRBJ2-5; TRBD2 agrees at 7 bases. This CDR3 region has 13 residues. Germline CDR1 reads MNHNS; CDR2 reads SASEGT. J lost 5 bases, V lost 2 bases, and 2 bases had no gene match. This chain's CDR3 is CASSEFGGETQYF. The CDR3 bases are TGTGCCAGCAGTGAATTCGGGGGGGAGACCCAGTACTTC.

This clone was seen only once. The V and J genes are TRBV27 and TRBJ2-7; 10 bases line up with TRBD2. Trimming cost V 6 bases and J 2 bases; bases outside gene matches: 13. Germline loops: CDR1 MNHEY, CDR2 SMNVEV (reference sequence). This CDR3 has 17 amino acids. The CDR3 loop is CASSRVVGTSVAYEQYF. For the CDR3, the DNA is TGTGCCAGCAGCCGAGTGGTAGGGACTAGCGTGGCCTACGAGCAGTACTTC.

The rearrangement joins TRBV9 to TRBJ2-1; 10 bases match TRBD2. Germline V gene data show CDR1 as SGDLS and CDR2 as YYNGEE. The V gene end was trimmed by 0 bases and the J gene end by 4 bases; junction bases not matched to a gene: 7. This CDR3 has 17 amino acids. This CDR3 is CASSVGLAGAQYNEQFF. The CDR3 DNA follows: TGTGCCAGCAGCGTAGGGCTAGCGGGGGCCCAGTACAATGAGCAGTTCTTC.

This clone was picked up one time. The chain combines TRBV27 with TRBJ1-4, with no clear D. The germline V gene encodes CDR1 MNHEY and CDR2 SMNVEV (reference sequence). Trimming removed 5 bases at V and 6 bases at J, with 16 bases between. The CDR3 sequence is 15 residues long. For the CDR3, the DNA is TGTGCCAGCAGTGCCCGCCAATCTTCGGATGAAAAACTGTTTTTT. Protein sequence: CASSARQSSDEKLFF.

The chain joins TRBV6-5 to TRBJ1-4; D is ambiguous. Germline assignment: CDR1 MNHEY and CDR2 SVGAGI. Trimming stripped 7 bases from V and 8 bases from J, with 11 bases between. This CDR3 spans 12 amino acids. As DNA, the CDR3 is TGTGCCAGCACTCAATACCAGGAAAAACTGTTTTTT. Its translation: CASTQYQEKLFF.

CDR3: CASSLQGEKLFF. The CDR3 region has the DNA TGCGCCAGCAGCTTGCAGGGAGAAAAACTGTTTTTT. This chain uses TRBV5-1 with TRBJ1-4, with D maybe TRBD1 (5 bases). The length of the CDR3 is 12 residues. The germline V gene encodes CDR1 SGHRS and CDR2 YFSETQ. V was pared by 1 base and J by 8 bases, with 6 bases between.

The rearrangement links TRBV7-9 to TRBJ1-1; TRBD1 aligns across 8 bases. V lost 4 bases to trimming and J lost 5 bases; unmatched junction nucleotides: 12. The CDR3 runs 16 residues. Per germline, CDR1 SEHNR and CDR2 FQNEAQ (reference sequence). As DNA, the CDR3 is TGTGCCAGCAGCTCGCCCGAGACAGGGGTTAATACTGAAGCTTTCTTT. Its translation is CASSSPETGVNTEAFF.

This sequence joins TRBV5-1 and TRBJ2-5, with TRBD2 identical over 8 bases. The CDR3 is 19 amino acids. Trimming removed 0 bases from V and 5 bases from J; junction bases left unmatched: 18. Germline CDR1 SGHRS, CDR2 YFSETQ. For the CDR3, the DNA is TGCGCCAGCAGCTTGGCGGGGGGGGGAAGTCGAAACCCTGAGGAGACCCAGTACTTC. Its translation: CASSLAGGGSRNPEETQYF.

This sequence joins TRBV12-3 or TRBV12-4 and TRBJ2-7; weak D call: TRBD1 (5 bases). The ends were cut back, 3 bases at V and 3 bases at J, with 9 bases in the middle. This CDR3 contains 13 residues. CDR3 residues: CASSFGRGYEQYF. The CDR3 DNA sequence: TGTGCCAGCAGTTTCGGTAGGGGCTACGAGCAGTACTTC.

This chain links TRBV3-1 (or the pseudogene TRBV3-2) with TRBJ1-2; TRBD1 agrees at 8 bases. In germline, CDR1 is LGHDT, CDR2 YNNKEL (reference sequence). Trimming cost V 4 bases and J 4 bases; bases outside gene matches: 17. CDR3 length: 18 residues. CDR3 loop: CASSPQSARDRRTYGYTF. The CDR3 DNA sequence: TGTGCCAGCAGCCCACAATCAGCCCGGGACAGGCGCACCTATGGCTACACCTTC.

The chain employs TRBV5-6 and TRBJ2-3; D is unresolved. Germline CDR1 is SGHDT and CDR2 is YYEEEE. CDR3 size: 14 residues. Trimming took off 2 bases at V and 0 bases at J, with 7 bases between the two ends. Here the CDR3 reads CASSFGSSTDTQYF. CDR3 nucleotides: TGTGCCAGCAGCTTCGGGTCAAGCACAGATACGCAGTATTTT.

This chain uses TRBV6-5 with TRBJ2-7; tentatively, D is TRBD1 (5 bases). CDR1 and CDR2 (germline): MNHEY, SVGAGI. V shed 2 bases and J shed 0 bases, with 11 bases lying between them. This CDR3 has 15 amino acids. CDR3 DNA: TGTGCCAGCAGTTACGAAAGACAGTCCTCCTACGAGCAGTACTTC. Amino acid sequence: CASSYERQSSYEQYF.

The rearrangement links TRBV2 to TRBJ2-3; 10 bases are shared with TRBD1. CDR3 size: 15 residues. Germline V gene data show CDR1 as SNHLY and CDR2 as FYNNEI. The J segment lost 2 bases and the V segment lost 3 bases, leaving 2 bases of the junction unmatched. CDR3 sequence: CASSEDRGYTDTQYF. CDR3 coding DNA: TGTGCCAGCAGTGAGGACAGGGGGTACACAGATACGCAGTATTTT.

The chain links TRBV10-1 to TRBJ2-1, with 7 bases matching TRBD2. From germline, CDR1 is WNHNN and CDR2 SYGVQD (reference sequence). The length of the CDR3 is 15 residues. The trim removed 3 bases at V and 9 bases at J, leaving 11 bases unmatched. The CDR3, as DNA: TGCGCCAGCAGTGATTCGGGGGGACCCACTAGTGAGCAGTTCTTC. Translation: CASSDSGGPTSEQFF.

The chain employs TRBV18 and TRBJ1-1; a possible D gene is TRBD1 (5 bases). This CDR3 has 14 residues. Trimming removed 2 bases from V and 5 bases from J, with 12 bases in between. The germline CDR1 and CDR2 sequences are KGHSH and LQKENI. CDR3: CASSPSGGETEAFF. DNA for the CDR3: TGTGCCAGCTCACCATCGGGGGGGGAGACTGAAGCTTTCTTT. The full variable domain, with the rest looked up from reference TRBV18 and TRBJ1-1, is NAGVMQNPRHLVRRRGQEARLRCSPMKGHSHVYWYRQLPEEGLKFMVYLQKENIIDESGMPKERFSAEFPKEGPSILRIQQVVRGDSAAYFCASSPSGGETEAFFGQGTRLTVV.

This clone was picked up a small number of times. J is TRBJ1-6 and V is TRBV9; TRBD1 is a possible D gene (5 bases). Germline CDR1 and CDR2: SGDLS and YYNGEE. This CDR3 has 14 residues. V was pared by 5 bases and J by 9 bases, with 15 bases between. The DNA of the CDR3 is TGTGCCAGCAGGGGGACGGGACTCAGTTCACCCCTCCACTTT. Translated: CASRGTGLSSPLHF.